A single sample gave rise to the 4 T cell receptor beta chains below, sequenced in a study of beta chain features in type 1 diabetes. Expressed TCRB transcripts were sequenced after all isolated RNA was converted to cDNA. Repertoires were generated with immunoSEQ multiplex PCR, while TCRdb's copy carries only in-frame clones and drops some. The table shows a few hundred thousand clones, with approximately 25% occurring only once. Findings of the study overall: Shorter TCRB CDR3s, moderately but significantly so, marked every one of the four CD4+ subsets in Type 1 diabetes patients.

Their antigen targets remain unknown. Sequencing was performed on naive CD4+ T cells from blood. The origin of the receptors is a woman in her 30s with type 1 diabetes.

The gene calls are TRBV30 and TRBJ1-4; D is undetermined. Between the trimmed V and J ends, which lost 0 bases and 8 bases, there was a span of 16 bases. The CDR3 is 15 residues long. Germline V gene data show CDR1 as GTSNPN and CDR2 as SVGIG (reference sequence). This CDR3 reads CAWSVGELRGEKLFF. The CDR3 DNA follows: TGTGCCTGGAGTGTCGGAGAACTACGGGGAGAAAAACTGTTTTTT.

V usage is TRBV2 and J usage is TRBJ1-5, with a possible D match to TRBD1 (5 bases). Per the germline V gene, CDR1 is SNHLY and CDR2 is FYNNEI. This CDR3 contains 15 residues. Trimming removed 4 bases at V and 5 bases at J, with 15 bases between. The CDR3 DNA is TGTGCCAGCAGTGCCCACCGGGACTCCTATCAGCCCCAGCATTTT. Translated, it gives CASSAHRDSYQPQHF.

This clone has a handful of counts. The chain links TRBV30 to TRBJ1-2; D may be TRBD1 (6 bases). Germline CDR1 GTSNPN, CDR2 SVGIG (reference sequence). The CDR3 contains 12 residues. Trimming stripped 7 bases from V and 4 bases from J, with 13 bases between. CDR3 DNA: TGTGCCTTGCAGGGGATTCGCTATGGCTACACCTTC. It yields the protein CALQGIRYGYTF. The full variable domain, with the rest looked up from reference TRBV30 and TRBJ1-2, is SQTIHQWPATLVQPVGSPLSLECTVEGTSNPNLYWYRQAAGRGLQLLFYSVGIGQISSEVPQNLSASRPQDRQFILSSKKLLLSDSGFYLCALQGIRYGYTFGSGTRLTVV.

In its sample, this clone was seen a few times. V is TRBV19 and J is TRBJ1-2, with a tentative D call TRBD1 (6 bases). There are 14 residues in the CDR3. Germline CDR1 and CDR2: LNHDA and SQIVND (reference sequence). Between the trimmed V and J ends, which lost 3 bases and 6 bases, there was a span of 14 bases. The CDR3 DNA reads as TGTGCCAGTAGTATCTCCAGGGGTAGACATGGCTACACCTTC. Protein product: CASSISRGRHGYTF. The full variable domain, with the rest looked up from reference TRBV19 and TRBJ1-2, is DGGITQSPKYLFRKEGQNVTLSCEQNLNHDAMYWYRQDPGQGLRLIYYSQIVNDFQKGDIAEGYSVSREKKESFPLTVTSAQKNPTAFYLCASSISRGRHGYTFGSGTRLTVV.